These T cell receptor beta chains were read from a single sample in a study of cytomegalovirus exposure and HLA in healthy donors. Here immunoSEQ multiplex PCR was the method, and the copy in TCRdb shows in-frame clones only, minus some. The table records about 150,000 clones, around 80% of them present only once. The specimen was PBMCs. Every receptor here comes from a man aged 30-40 years in good health and CMV-seropositive. Both conserved end residues are part of each CDR3. A D gene is named only where the DNA matches it firmly. Clone size appears in some rows only: once, few, many, or a class for an expanded clone.

v_call	clone_size	d_call	j_call	cdr3_aa	cdr3_nt
TRBV28	-	-	TRBJ2-7	CASSFGQGYEQYF	TGTGCCAGCAGTTTCGGCCAGGGCTACGAGCAGTACTTC
TRBV19	few	-	TRBJ2-7	CASSIVGPSYEQYF	TGTGCCAGTAGTATAGTTGGGCCCTCCTACGAGCAGTACTTC
TRBV4-1	-	TRBD1	TRBJ1-5	CASSQGRTGGHQPQHF	TGCGCCAGCAGCCAAGGCAGGACAGGAGGTCATCAGCCCCAGCATTTT
TRBV7-9	-	-	TRBJ2-2	CASSLEGQPTSTGELFF	TGTGCCAGCAGCTTAGAGGGACAACCGACAAGCACCGGGGAGCTGTTTTTT
TRBV4-1	-	-	TRBJ1-2	CASSQRGNYGYTF	TGCGCCAGCAGCCAACGGGGGAACTATGGCTACACCTTC
TRBV7-2	-	-	TRBJ2-6	CASSLDTGSGANVLTF	TGTGCCAGCAGCTTAGACACAGGGTCTGGGGCCAACGTCCTGACTTTC
TRBV28	-	TRBD1	TRBJ1-1	CASSLPTGANTEAFF	TGTGCCAGCAGCTTACCGACAGGGGCTAACACTGAAGCTTTCTTT
TRBV18	-	-	TRBJ2-5	CASSPYTDGWETQYF	TGTGCCAGCTCACCATACACCGACGGGTGGGAGACCCAGTACTTC
TRBV6-1	-	TRBD2	TRBJ2-3	CASSEEAGGPTDTQYF	TGTGCCAGCAGTGAAGAAGCGGGGGGGCCGACAGATACGCAGTATTTT
TRBV19	-	-	TRBJ1-1	CASSEYRVKGTEAFF	TGTGCCAGTAGTGAATACAGGGTAAAGGGCACTGAAGCTTTCTTT
TRBV7-9	-	-	TRBJ2-7	CASSLAQGFPSYEQYF	TGTGCCAGCAGCTTAGCGCAGGGGTTTCCCTCCTACGAGCAGTACTTC
TRBV19	few	TRBD1	TRBJ1-1	CASSPGTGFRAFF	TGTGCCAGTAGCCCCGGGACAGGATTTCGAGCTTTCTTT
TRBV28	-	-	TRBJ2-4	CASSFRSPGMDIQYF	TGTGCCAGCAGTTTCCGGAGTCCCGGGATGGACATTCAGTACTTC
TRBV5-1	-	TRBD1	TRBJ2-3	CASSLLRGQGADTQYF	TGCGCCAGCAGCTTGTTGCGGGGCCAGGGGGCGGATACGCAGTATTTT
TRBV2	-	-	TRBJ2-3	CASKETVTDTQYF	TGTGCCAGCAAGGAGACAGTCACAGATACGCAGTATTTT
TRBV15	-	-	TRBJ1-1	CATSRVVNTEAFF	TGTGCCACCAGCAGAGTCGTGAACACTGAAGCTTTCTTT
TRBV29-1	-	-	TRBJ1-1	CSVEPEGTEAFF	TGCAGCGTTGAACCAGAGGGCACTGAAGCTTTCTTT
TRBV28	once	-	TRBJ2-7	CASSLFGGDTGFEQYF	TGTGCCAGCAGTTTATTTGGGGGGGACACAGGGTTCGAGCAGTACTTC
TRBV5-4	-	TRBD1	TRBJ1-1	CASSQRQGPNTEAFF	TGTGCCAGCAGCCAACGACAGGGGCCGAACACTGAAGCTTTCTTT
TRBV28	-	-	TRBJ2-7	CASSLTSPYEQYF	TGTGCCAGCAGTTTGACATCCCCCTACGAGCAGTACTTC
TRBV18	-	-	TRBJ1-1	CASLQGIYTEAFF	TGTGCCAGCTTACAGGGAATATACACTGAAGCTTTCTTT
TRBV29-1	-	TRBD2	TRBJ2-1	CSVVLAARRNEQFF	TGCAGCGTTGTTCTAGCGGCACGACGGAATGAGCAGTTCTTC
TRBV6-5	-	-	TRBJ2-1	CASSWTTGSGEQFF	TGTGCCAGCAGTTGGACGACAGGTTCGGGTGAGCAGTTCTTC
TRBV6-5	-	TRBD2	TRBJ2-7	CASSSRAGETYEQYF	TGTGCCAGCAGCTCACGCGCGGGGGAAACCTACGAGCAGTACTTC
TRBV14	-	TRBD1	TRBJ1-6	CASSLDRGNSPLHF	TGTGCCAGCAGCCTGGACAGGGGAAATTCACCCCTCCACTTT
TRBV4-1	-	TRBD2	TRBJ2-2	CASSHTGTSGRASRFF	TGCGCCAGCAGCCACACCGGGACTAGCGGGAGGGCGTCTCGGTTTTTT
TRBV6-1	-	-	TRBJ2-2	CASSGQNTGELFF	TGTGCCAGCAGTGGACAGAACACCGGGGAGCTGTTTTTT
TRBV7-2	-	-	TRBJ1-5	CASSLAPGQPQHF	TGTGCCAGCAGCTTAGCGCCAGGTCAGCCCCAGCATTTT